This T cell receptor (beta chain) was documented in a study of T-cell reconstitution after alpha-beta-depleted transplantation in children. The study's findings and limits: The authors attributed T-cell counts and diversity one year after transplant mostly to newly produced T cells. Alpha-beta T cells present about two months after transplant were reported to originate from several hundred expanded graft clones.

This clonotype has a count of ten or more. Its specificity is not known. The germline V gene encodes CDR1 SGHAT and CDR2 FQNNGV. The CDR3 runs 15 residues. V was shortened by 3 bases and J by 1 base, with 13 bases between the two germline ends. This sample's TCRbeta library carried unique molecular identifier barcodes. TCRdb itself ran the PCR reads through MiXCR, one entry per CDR3 protein. The sample records roughly 240,000 distinct CDR3 sequences, around 7.8% being singletons. The chain joins TRBV11-2 to TRBJ2-7; possible D gene TRBD2, 6 bases. The TCR was taken from a male patient younger than 18 who had a stem cell transplant for acute lymphoblastic leukemia, so the T cells may come from the graft donor. Sequences were derived from PBMCs, mostly from graft donor cells, sampled 180 days after TCRalphabeta/CD19-depleted stem cell transplant. CDR3 in amino acids: CASSFLRGTSYEQYF. CDR3 nucleotides: TGTGCCAGCAGCTTTTTACGGGGGACGTCCTACGAGCAGTACTTC. Complete variable domain (other parts from reference TRBV11-2 and TRBJ2-7): EAGVAQSPRYKIIEKRQSVAFWCNPISGHATLYWYQQILGQGPKLLIQFQNNGVVDDSQLPKDRFSAERLKGVDSTLKIQPAKLEDSAVYLCASSFLRGTSYEQYFGPGTRLTVT.